This paragraph covers one TCR beta chain sequence. Its antigen target is currently unknown. Base quality data are lacking; no much larger clone is found one base away. These data come from a study of cytomegalovirus exposure and HLA in healthy donors (dated by TCRdb to 2015 to 2018). The study in broad terms: According to an earlier analysis of around 600 of the donors, about 190 million T cells yielded 117 million unique TCR beta sequences and 276 Gb of sequence data. Around 300 gigabases of sequencing data and tens of millions of unique TCR sequences were included in an early release covering about 600 HLA-typed donors. Among the roughly 430 genotyped donors, about 83% belonged to the genetic ancestry cluster associated with self-reported Caucasian donors. The study aimed to test whether signatures of past pathogen exposure could be identified by cataloging public T cell receptors. Using immunosequencing, the study profiled T cell repertoires from 666 subjects and related those repertoires to cytomegalovirus serostatus. Besides the first cohort of roughly 700 subjects, a separate validation cohort made up of roughly 120 different subjects was used. The study combined high-throughput TCR immunosequencing, statistical association of individual TCRs with disease status, and machine learning to predict cytomegalovirus infection status. To study patterns of TCR occurrence, a later analysis re-analyzed previously published TCR beta repertoires from 666 donors and added high-resolution HLA genotyping. The later analysis used no new phenotypic data to find candidate immune exposures, relying instead on TCR beta sequences and their occurrence across donors. In an earlier analysis of 500 to 650 of the donors, high-throughput TCR beta sequencing was used to judge whether each TCR beta V gene segment behaved as functional or pseudogenic. Donor age, sex, ethnicity and CMV serostatus were collected together with the repertoire data. Genome-wide SNP genotypes for about 65% of the roughly 700 donors were used in a later genetic analysis, which treated that subset as a discovery cohort. All discovery cohort repertoires had been generated using a single sequencing platform. HLA typing covered class I and class II loci at four-digit resolution. Typing coverage differed by locus: A, B, C, DRB1 and DQB1 were typed in about 629-630 donors, DQA1 in 522, DPA1 in 600 to 610, and DPB1 in just under 490. Roughly 5 DR-DQ haplotypes were handled as single units for association and clustering, since linkage in the cohort was strong. On average, over 200,000 unique TCR beta nucleotide sequences were sequenced per donor among about 400 genotyped donors of the cohort, with roughly a sixth of those sequences being non-productive. Findings and caveats that apply to the study as a whole: In an earlier analysis of 587 of the donors, most TCR beta V segments appeared in productive rearrangements about 87% or about 30% of the time, broadly matching IMGT annotations. A later genetic analysis reported fewer N-insertions in productive TCRs among donors in an Asian-associated ancestry cluster than the approximately 700-donor mean. Cytomegalovirus status was reported to be diagnosed by the classifier with high specificity and sensitivity in both the original and validation cohorts. Compared with equally common non-associated chains, HLA-associated TCR beta chains in a later analysis were more clonally expanded and had lower generation probabilities. A later analysis reported that several top co-occurrence clusters appeared linked to parvovirus B19, influenza, CMV and Epstein-Barr virus. The sequencing pipeline was judged likely to have produced a cluster of highly shared sequence variants as a technical artifact. In vitro tests confirmed that a few of the cytomegalovirus-associated TCR beta chains recognize cytomegalovirus antigens. Specific HLA alleles were associated with roughly 17,000 TCR beta sequences at a false discovery rate of 0.05 in a later analysis. Across donors, most TCR sequences were observed very rarely, whereas some public TCRs were present in many individuals. A later genetic analysis associated a missense DCLRE1C variant with V-gene and J-gene trimming of TCR beta chains, and an independent cohort replicated the association. Only TCR beta chains were sequenced in this cohort, and the absence of alpha or paired-chain data limited detectable features. Assigning TCR associations to individual alleles was difficult when HLA alleles, especially DR and DQ, strongly co-occurred. Over 15 rarely observed V segments, including chromosome 9 orphons, were excluded from the earlier analysis of several hundred of the donors because counts were too low. According to a later analysis, most CMV-associated TCR beta chains appeared to be HLA-restricted, and the HLA associations seemed to be driven largely by CMV exposure. Some IMGT-functional V segments, including TRBV6-2 and TRBV6-3, could not be told apart with the 87-base-pair reads, so those segments were excluded. Immune exposure information for the cohort was limited to CMV serostatus. Correlated functional status among segregating V segments might reflect linkage disequilibrium, but an unknown experimental factor could not be ruled out. The study listed 150 to 200 TCR beta chains as associated with cytomegalovirus. Presence/absence analyses assumed roughly uniform sequencing depth across donors, an assumption that may not hold. A further reported finding was that TCR beta sequences accurately predicted the HLA-A and HLA-B alleles for most subjects in the first cohort. According to a later analysis, TCR association rates differed among HLA loci, with DRB1 alleles showing the most associated TCRs and HLA-C alleles showing the fewest. Because some donors lacked HLA typing at each locus, the association tests relied only on the typed subset. The authors suggested that the approach could potentially be extended to other disease states and immunological phenotypes.

The library was built by means of the immunoSEQ multiplex PCR assay. The multiplex PCR relied on a mix of 60 forward primers for TCR Vbeta segments and 13 reverse primers for TCR Jbeta segments. Amplification of the CDR3 region of rearranged TCR beta genes was performed with a multiplex PCR assay on genomic DNA. On the Illumina HiSeq System, the amplified TCR beta libraries were sequenced as 87-base-pair reads. Regarding the original processing steps: In a later analysis, roughly 80 million unique TCR beta chains were counted across the 650 to 700 repertoires, and about 10 million of these chains were shared by at least two donors. Raw reads were error-corrected and collapsed into unique sequences by a nearest-neighbor algorithm in which closely related sequences were merged to remove PCR and sequencing errors. V, D and J gene segments were assigned by aligning CDR3 sequences to IMGT reference sequences. For a sequence to be retained, a match of at least six nucleotides to both a V gene segment and a J gene segment was required. Rearrangements were classified as productive when the CDR3 lacked stop codons and remained in frame with V and J, and all other rearrangements were classified as non-productive. Following IMGT convention, CDR3 was defined as the stretch from the second conserved V-encoded cysteine to the conserved J-encoded phenylalanine. The earlier analysis of 450 to 750 of the donors excluded any sequence lacking an unambiguous match to a single V gene segment. An earlier analysis of some 610 of the donors called V segments functional above 56.7% productive rearrangements and segregating when the between-donor standard deviation exceeded 5%. A statistical classification framework was built to diagnose cytomegalovirus status from the catalog of TCR beta chain sequences. A later analysis assigned V and J genes by comparing TCR nucleotide sequences with IMGT/GENE-DB human TR gene sequences. Using the TCRdist pipeline, a later analysis assigned CDR3 sequences along with most-parsimonious VDJ recombination scenarios. In a later analysis, every TCR beta chain was defined by the combination of its CDR3 amino acid sequence and its V-gene family, and reads without a unique V-gene family were dropped. In a later analysis, 500 to 650 highly shared, low-generation-probability nucleotide sequences were removed to address suspected cross-contamination and a sequencing artifact. For each public chain, a later analysis derived a clonal expansion index from normalized ranks of inferred template counts within each repertoire. In a later analysis, generation probabilities were computed using a VDJ recombination model fitted to out-of-frame rearrangements, and the results were checked against IGoR. In a later analysis, TCR-TCR, TCR-HLA and TCR-CMV co-occurrence was scored with hypergeometric tests, and a repertoire-size bias correction was applied to TCR pairs. In a later analysis, false discovery rates were estimated by permuting HLA or CMV assignments 20 times. In a later analysis, co-occurring TCRs were grouped using DBSCAN, and TCRdist sequence similarity was added for clustering within HLA-allele-positive subsets. Co-occurrence clustering excluded repertoires with fewer than 30,000 or more than 120,000 public chains, plus five with anomalous nucleotide sharing. TCRdb carries this immuneACCESS record with in-frame sequences only. Its versions omit some clonotypes, under half of them owing to an unresolved V gene in the studies checked, with the rest unexplained. V and J calls and clone size are those listed in that table; D and trimming were worked out from the DNA. The sample records 90,000 to 140,000 clones, 9.5% to 15% of which are singletons. Clones ranked in the top ten supply 16% of the sample.

In total, just over 650 healthy bone marrow donors made up the cohort. At the time of sampling, all cohort members were nominally healthy, though unrecorded immune exposures were likely present. The donor was CMV seropositive and belonged to the group of 250 to 300 seropositive cohort members. A peripheral blood sample was provided by each donor, and peripheral blood mononuclear cells were used for TCR beta sequencing. The Qiagen DNeasy Blood Extraction Kit was used to extract genomic DNA from the blood cell samples. As encoded in the germline V gene, CDR1 is MGHRA while CDR2 is YSYEKL. V is cut back by 3 bases and J by 4 bases, with 12 bases in the junction unmatched. Measured from the cysteine to the phenylalanine, the CDR3 is 18 residues long. CDR3 DNA only is kept here, 54 bases in frame from base 1.

This receptor chain uses TRBV4-1 and TRBJ1-4, with 9 bases aligning to TRBD1. The clonotype was recovered from a man between 40 and 49 years old in good health and CMV-seropositive. The sequencing input was PBMCs. The DNA sequence is as follows: TGCGCCAGCAGCCAGATCCGGGACAGGGTATTGGGTAATGAAAAACTGTTTTTT. This yields the protein CASSQIRDRVLGNEKLFF.